The text below deals with one T cell receptor (beta chain). This clonotype appeared a few times. No antigen is known for it. Per-base qualities were not stored, and no clone one base away is much larger. Amplification of TCR beta CDR3 regions was carried out from RNA transcripts. The first round of RT-PCR for the TCR CDR3 was performed with the HTBI primer set and the Qiagen OneStep RT-PCR kit. Libraries were constructed in a second round of multiplex PCR, after which size selection and purification were performed. The libraries were sequenced on an Illumina HiSeq2000 using paired-end 100 bp reads. Under the source paper's analysis protocol: SOAPnuke was used to process the raw data, removing reads that contained adapters or uncalled bases, had a mean Phred below 15, or lacked an exact match to the constant primer or identifier. COPE v1.2.5 was used to merge the high-quality paired reads, and each unique nucleotide sequence was defined as a clonotype. MiTCR v1.1 was used to align the clonotypes against IMGT TRBV, TRBD and TRBJ reference segments. Analysis was restricted to V-J combinations with a frequency above 0.0001, which covered roughly 99% of repertoires. A TCS score was defined as the ratio of F50 (clonal expansion) to E x V (chaos), with BLOSUM62-based TCRdist applied between CDR3 peptides within each V-J. Welch's t-statistics and random forest reduced approximately 520 V-J features to around 14, which were used in a naive Bayes classifier (R e1071). Using fastp trimming at Q25 and MiXCR clonotype assembly, TCRdb reanalyzed the public sequencing data and kept in-frame beta chains. Under each unique CDR3 protein, matching rows form one entry showing the most common genes and DNA. The V and J calls and clone size come from TCRdb's table, not from the authors' own analysis. The sample profile shows approximately 400,000 distinct CDR3 sequences; about 15% of them were found once. Of the sample, approximately 29% falls within the top ten clones.

Stable Graves' hyperthyroidism was defined as no progression to ophthalmopathy during 18 months of follow-up. Hyperthyroidism patients were newly diagnosed, had a disease duration of under 2 months, and were aged 18 to 65 years. Exclusion was applied to patients with uncontrolled infections, other autoimmune diseases, pregnancy or lactation. Diagnoses relied on clinical symptoms, serum thyroxine and TRAb, thyroid ultrasound and orbital computed tomography. Ficoll-Paque density gradient centrifugation was used to isolate PBMCs from around 9.1 ml of fresh peripheral blood. Total RNA was extracted using Trizol reagent, and RNA quality was assessed on an Agilent 2100 Bioanalyzer. These data originate in a study of T cells in Graves' hyperthyroidism and ophthalmopathy (dated by TCRdb to the late 2010s). With respect to the entire study: Peripheral blood samples were taken at initial diagnosis, before any treatment was given. To identify distinguishing TCR V-J signatures, a discovery cohort of about 100 patients was used, comprising 43 with Graves' ophthalmopathy and around 57 with stable Graves' hyperthyroidism. An independent validation cohort of 18 to 20 hyperthyroidism patients and about 16 patients who later progressed to ophthalmopathy tested prospective prediction of ophthalmopathy. For training and testing, the 80 to 100 patients in the discovery cohort were randomly divided in a 7:3 ratio. In addition, the study compared T-cell repertoires in thyroid tissue and in blood from roughly 6 Graves' hyperthyroidism patients. After sampling, hyperthyroidism patients received methimazole starting at 30 mg daily, and ophthalmopathy patients received high-dose intravenous methylprednisolone. TCR Vbeta CDR3 sequencing of some 140 peripheral blood samples (about 45 ophthalmopathy, 70 to 85 hyperthyroidism and approximately 17 progressor patients) is reported in the paper. What the research found in general, with its limitations: A model built on a 13 V-J signature distinguished ophthalmopathy from stable hyperthyroidism, reaching roughly 88% sensitivity and 81% to 83% specificity in cross-validation and 80%/75% in testing. Sample size was not statistically predetermined, and investigators were not blinded to group allocation. During validation, the model predicted progression to ophthalmopathy a median of about 6.3 months ahead of onset, with almost 71% sensitivity and about 75% specificity. Most expanded thyroid clonotypes (frequency above 0.001) were also detected in blood, suggesting blood repertoires may reflect thyroid immune responses.

The CDR3 numbers 16 residues from cysteine through phenylalanine. Kept here is only the CDR3 DNA, which spans 48 bases and is read in frame from base 1. V loses 7 bases, J loses 0 bases, and the germline ends lie 16 bases apart. Per the germline V gene, MDHEN is the CDR1 and SYDVKM is the CDR2. The receptor was derived from a woman aged 30 to 39 with Graves' hyperthyroidism. The V and J genes are TRBV28 and TRBJ1-3, with the D gene too uncertain to name. Sequencing was done on a sample of blood. Here is the DNA: TGTGCCAGCATCCCGATGGAGGGCAGCTCTGGAAACACCATATATTTT. Its protein is CASIPMEGSSGNTIYF.